This T cell receptor beta chain was documented in a study of pediatric ulcerative colitis. Study-level findings and limits: Two patients had blood samples with substantially reduced template counts. Repertoires came from total lymphocyte DNA, not specific subsets. Acute severe colitis showed lower rectal diversity from clonal expansions.

About this clone: Its antigen is undetermined.

The rectum was sampled with one to two pinch biopsies at colonoscopy. Each sample received Survey-level depth of up to 500,000 reads. Measured with immunoSEQ multiplex PCR; TCRdb has only the in-frame clones, and not every one. The sample shows around 16,000 clones, 60% to 80% of them seen only once. The germline V gene has CDR1 SGHDT and CDR2 YYEEEE. V lost 4 bases to trimming and J lost 1 base; unmatched junction nucleotides: 8. The CDR3 spans 15 residues. This chain links TRBV5-6 with TRBJ2-7, with 7 bases identical to TRBD1. Sequencing input: gut tissue. The origin of this receptor is a boy aged 10-17 years who was a control in a study of pediatric ulcerative colitis. CDR3 nucleotide sequence: TGTGCCAGCAGCCAGACAGGGCACAGATCCTACGAGCAGTACTTC. This gives the protein CASSQTGHRSYEQYF.